This record concerns one TCR beta chain sequence. These data originate in a study of technical replicates of blood from several donors. V was clipped by 3 bases and J by 4 bases, with 3 bases between them. The CDR3 consists of 10 residues. Germline V CDR1 and CDR2: DFQATT, SNEGSKA (reference sequence). Profiled with immunoSEQ multiplex PCR; TCRdb holds only in-frame clones, not every one. The sample includes some 74,000 clones, around 95% of them seen just once. The sample consisted of T cells isolated from PBMCs. V usage is TRBV20-1 and J usage is TRBJ2-5, with D uncertain. This clonotype was sampled from a human donor in good health. CDR3 in amino acids: CSASLETQYF. The CDR3 DNA sequence: TGCAGTGCTAGTCTAGAGACCCAGTACTTC.